A selection of T cell receptor beta chains follows, all from one sample in a study of lymphopenia after photon versus proton radiotherapy. Profiled with immunoSEQ multiplex PCR; TCRdb holds only in-frame clones, not every one. The data show tens of thousands of clones, around four fifths seen once. Material: peripheral blood, obtained from a patient treated with proton-based radiotherapy. These TCRs come from a man aged 60 to 75 with pancreatic cancer. The CDR3 runs from the conserved cysteine through the conserved F or W. A D gene is named only where the DNA matches it firmly. Clone size, where shown, is once, few, many, or a class for clones that have expanded.

clone size: once
D gene: .
J gene: TRBJ2-2
V gene: TRBV14
CDR3 DNA: TGTGCCAGCAGCCTACACACCGGGGAGCTGTTTTTT
CDR3 protein: CASSLHTGELFF

clone size: .
D gene: .
J gene: TRBJ1-5
V gene: TRBV28
CDR3 DNA: TGTGCCAGCAGCTCGCAGGAGGGCCCCAATCAGCCCCAGCATTTT
CDR3 protein: CASSSQEGPNQPQHF

clone size: .
D gene: .
J gene: TRBJ2-5
V gene: TRBV7-2
CDR3 DNA: TGTGCCAGCAGGGCCTTACCTCAAGAGACCCAGTACTTC
CDR3 protein: CASRALPQETQYF

clone size: .
D gene: TRBD2
J gene: TRBJ2-2
V gene: TRBV10-2
CDR3 DNA: TGCGCCAGCAGATCCGGGACTAGCACCGGGGAGCTGTTTTTT
CDR3 protein: CASRSGTSTGELFF

clone size: .
D gene: TRBD2
J gene: TRBJ2-7
V gene: TRBV5-4
CDR3 DNA: TGTGCCAGCAGCTCAAGCGGGAGCTCCCGCGAGCAGTACTTC
CDR3 protein: CASSSSGSSREQYF

clone size: .
D gene: TRBD1
J gene: TRBJ2-2
V gene: TRBV2
CDR3 DNA: TGTGCCAGCAGGCTACAGGGGGCTCGTGGCGGGGAGCTGTTTTTT
CDR3 protein: CASRLQGARGGELFF

clone size: .
D gene: .
J gene: TRBJ2-1
V gene: TRBV6-1
CDR3 DNA: TGTGCCAGCAAAGACACCTCGGCCGGGAGTGAGCAGTTCTTC
CDR3 protein: CASKDTSAGSEQFF

clone size: .
D gene: .
J gene: TRBJ1-6
V gene: TRBV28
CDR3 DNA: TGTGCCAGCAGTTGGGGGGCCAATTTGTCCCTCCACTTT
CDR3 protein: CASSWGANLSLHF

clone size: .
D gene: .
J gene: TRBJ2-2
V gene: TRBV7-9
CDR3 DNA: TGTGCCAGCAGCGGCAACTCGGGGCCACCCGGGGAGCTGTTTTTT
CDR3 protein: CASSGNSGPPGELFF

clone size: medium-sized
D gene: .
J gene: TRBJ1-1
V gene: TRBV2
CDR3 DNA: TGTGCCAGCCTGTACGGACGGAACACTGAAGCTTTCTTT
CDR3 protein: CASLYGRNTEAFF

clone size: few
D gene: TRBD1
J gene: TRBJ2-7
V gene: TRBV2
CDR3 DNA: TGTGCCAGCTCCGGACAGGGGATTAAGTACGAGCAGTACTTC
CDR3 protein: CASSGQGIKYEQYF

clone size: .
D gene: .
J gene: TRBJ2-7
V gene: TRBV2
CDR3 DNA: TGTGCCAGCAGTGAAGCGGTGGGGCAGTACTTC
CDR3 protein: CASSEAVGQYF

clone size: .
D gene: .
J gene: TRBJ1-4
V gene: TRBV29-1
CDR3 DNA: TGCAGCGTTCAAAGCCGGCCAGGTTCAACTAATGAAAAACTGTTTTTT
CDR3 protein: CSVQSRPGSTNEKLFF

clone size: .
D gene: TRBD2
J gene: TRBJ2-3
V gene: TRBV25-1
CDR3 DNA: TGTGCCAGCACCCCCGGACTAGCGGGCACAGATACGCAGTATTTT
CDR3 protein: CASTPGLAGTDTQYF

clone size: once
D gene: .
J gene: TRBJ1-1
V gene: TRBV12-2
CDR3 DNA: TGTGCAAGTCGCTTTCTAGTGGGGCGGATGAACACTGAAGCTTTCTTT
CDR3 protein: CASRFLVGRMNTEAFF

clone size: .
D gene: TRBD2
J gene: TRBJ2-7
V gene: TRBV5-1
CDR3 DNA: TGCGCCAGCAGCTTGGGGACTAGGAACTACGAGCAGTACTTC
CDR3 protein: CASSLGTRNYEQYF

clone size: .
D gene: TRBD1
J gene: TRBJ2-7
V gene: TRBV9
CDR3 DNA: TGTGCCAGCAGCGTAGGGGACAGGGGGCGCGAGCAGTACTTC
CDR3 protein: CASSVGDRGREQYF

clone size: .
D gene: .
J gene: TRBJ2-6
V gene: TRBV6-5
CDR3 DNA: TGTGCCAGCAGTTACTTGGGGCCAGGGGCCAACGTCCTGACTTTC
CDR3 protein: CASSYLGPGANVLTF

clone size: .
D gene: .
J gene: TRBJ2-7
V gene: TRBV5-3
CDR3 DNA: TGTGCCAGAAGCTCACAGAGGGGGGAGGCTAACGAGCAGTACTTC
CDR3 protein: CARSSQRGEANEQYF

clone size: .
D gene: TRBD2
J gene: TRBJ2-3
V gene: TRBV7-9
CDR3 DNA: TGTGCCAGCAGTTCCTCTAGCGGGAGCACAGATACGCAGTATTTT
CDR3 protein: CASSSSSGSTDTQYF

clone size: .
D gene: .
J gene: TRBJ2-1
V gene: TRBV7-9
CDR3 DNA: TGTGCCAGCAGCCCAACCGCAGGTGGCTCCTACAATGAGCAGTTCTTC
CDR3 protein: CASSPTAGGSYNEQFF

clone size: .
D gene: .
J gene: TRBJ1-4
V gene: TRBV18
CDR3 DNA: TGTGCCAGCTCAGGTTACGGAGTTGAAAAACTGTTTTTT
CDR3 protein: CASSGYGVEKLFF

clone size: .
D gene: .
J gene: TRBJ1-1
V gene: TRBV10-3
CDR3 DNA: TGTGCCATCAGTGATGGGGGACGCCAGAACACTGAAGCTTTCTTT
CDR3 protein: CAISDGGRQNTEAFF

clone size: .
D gene: .
J gene: TRBJ1-5
V gene: TRBV21-1
CDR3 DNA: TGTGCCAGCAGCAAAGGGTTCGGGGTGAGTCAGCCCCAGCATTTT
CDR3 protein: CASSKGFGVSQPQHF

clone size: few
D gene: .
J gene: TRBJ1-1
V gene: TRBV11-2
CDR3 DNA: TGTGCCAGCAGCTTAGTGATCGGCAGGGCTTTCACTGAAGCTTTCTTT
CDR3 protein: CASSLVIGRAFTEAFF

clone size: few
D gene: .
J gene: TRBJ2-7
V gene: TRBV7-8
CDR3 DNA: TGTGCCAGCAGCCCCTCAAAATACGAGCAGTACTTC
CDR3 protein: CASSPSKYEQYF

clone size: .
D gene: TRBD1
J gene: TRBJ1-1
V gene: TRBV4-3
CDR3 DNA: TGCGCCAGCAGCCAAGTGGGACAGGACACTGAAGCTTTCTTT
CDR3 protein: CASSQVGQDTEAFF

clone size: .
D gene: .
J gene: TRBJ2-7
V gene: TRBV6-1
CDR3 DNA: TGTGCCAGCAGTGAAGCTAAGGGGCTAGCCTACGAGCAGTACTTC
CDR3 protein: CASSEAKGLAYEQYF

clone size: .
D gene: .
J gene: TRBJ1-1
V gene: TRBV7-9
CDR3 DNA: TGTGCCAGCAGCTTAGACCCTCAGGGGAAGAACACTGAAGCTTTCTTT
CDR3 protein: CASSLDPQGKNTEAFF

clone size: .
D gene: .
J gene: TRBJ2-1
V gene: TRBV5-1
CDR3 DNA: TGCGCCAGCAGCCCAGGCAACAATGAGCAGTTCTTC
CDR3 protein: CASSPGNNEQFF

clone size: .
D gene: .
J gene: TRBJ1-1
V gene: TRBV7-8
CDR3 DNA: TGTGCCAGCAGCTTAGTCGGCTTGGGGATTAGTGAAGCTTTCTTT
CDR3 protein: CASSLVGLGISEAFF

clone size: .
D gene: .
J gene: TRBJ2-7
V gene: TRBV29-1
CDR3 DNA: TGCAGCGCCGCAGCGGAGAGCTCCTACGAGCAGTACTTC
CDR3 protein: CSAAAESSYEQYF

clone size: .
D gene: .
J gene: TRBJ2-2
V gene: TRBV11-3
CDR3 DNA: TGTGCCAGCCGGGTGTCCGGGGAGCTGTTTTTT
CDR3 protein: CASRVSGELFF

clone size: .
D gene: .
J gene: TRBJ1-2
V gene: TRBV29-1
CDR3 DNA: TGCAGCGTTGAAACCGGGGCTGGCTACACCTTC
CDR3 protein: CSVETGAGYTF

clone size: .
D gene: .
J gene: TRBJ2-7
V gene: TRBV2
CDR3 DNA: TGTGCCAGCAGTGCCCCCGCGGGCAGCAGCTCCTACGAGCAGTACTTC
CDR3 protein: CASSAPAGSSSYEQYF

clone size: .
D gene: .
J gene: TRBJ1-1
V gene: TRBV5-4
CDR3 DNA: TGTGCCAGCAGCTTTCGGACCCGAATGAACACTGAAGCTTTCTTT
CDR3 protein: CASSFRTRMNTEAFF

clone size: once
D gene: .
J gene: TRBJ1-4
V gene: TRBV5-1
CDR3 DNA: TGCGCCAGCAGCGCCGACAGGCCTAGTGGTGAAAAACTGTTTTTT
CDR3 protein: CASSADRPSGEKLFF

clone size: .
D gene: .
J gene: TRBJ2-2
V gene: TRBV18
CDR3 DNA: TGTGCCAGCTCACGGGACCAGAACACCGGGGAGCTGTTTTTT
CDR3 protein: CASSRDQNTGELFF

clone size: once
D gene: .
J gene: TRBJ1-4
V gene: TRBV5-8
CDR3 DNA: TGTGCCAGCAGCTTGGAAGGGGTCGGGGGGAATGAAAAACTGTTTTTT
CDR3 protein: CASSLEGVGGNEKLFF

clone size: .
D gene: .
J gene: TRBJ1-4
V gene: TRBV7-2
CDR3 DNA: TGTGCCAGCAAAGGGACCCTTAATGAAAAACTGTTTTTT
CDR3 protein: CASKGTLNEKLFF

clone size: .
D gene: .
J gene: TRBJ2-5
V gene: TRBV5-4
CDR3 DNA: TGTGCCAGCAGCTTGGCATGGGACACCCAAGAGACCCAGTACTTC
CDR3 protein: CASSLAWDTQETQYF

clone size: .
D gene: TRBD2
J gene: TRBJ2-2
V gene: TRBV27
CDR3 DNA: TGTGCCAGCAGAAATAGCGGGAGCACCGGGGAGCTGTTTTTT
CDR3 protein: CASRNSGSTGELFF

clone size: .
D gene: .
J gene: TRBJ1-1
V gene: TRBV5-4
CDR3 DNA: TGTGCCAGCAGCTTGGACAGCCGTGAAGCTTTCTTT
CDR3 protein: CASSLDSREAFF

clone size: .
D gene: .
J gene: TRBJ1-2
V gene: TRBV29-1
CDR3 DNA: TGCAGCGTTGTAACAGACCTTCCTGGCTACACCTTC
CDR3 protein: CSVVTDLPGYTF

clone size: few
D gene: .
J gene: TRBJ2-2
V gene: TRBV30
CDR3 DNA: TGTGCCTGGGCGAACACCGGGGAGCTGTTTTTT
CDR3 protein: CAWANTGELFF

clone size: .
D gene: TRBD1
J gene: TRBJ1-4
V gene: TRBV6-5
CDR3 DNA: TGTGCCACCGCAGACAGGGGTAATAATGAAAAACTGTTTTTT
CDR3 protein: CATADRGNNEKLFF

clone size: once
D gene: .
J gene: TRBJ2-3
V gene: TRBV10-1
CDR3 DNA: TGCGCCAGCAGTGATTTCACAGATACGCAGTATTTT
CDR3 protein: CASSDFTDTQYF

clone size: .
D gene: TRBD1
J gene: TRBJ2-7
V gene: TRBV7-2
CDR3 DNA: TGTGCCAGCAGCTTACAGGGGGCTTACGAGCAGTACTTC
CDR3 protein: CASSLQGAYEQYF

clone size: .
D gene: TRBD1
J gene: TRBJ1-1
V gene: TRBV29-1
CDR3 DNA: TGCAGCGTTGACGGTCACAGGGGAGGGACTGAAGCTTTCTTT
CDR3 protein: CSVDGHRGGTEAFF

clone size: .
D gene: .
J gene: TRBJ2-7
V gene: TRBV4-1
CDR3 DNA: TGCGCCAGCAGCCAAGTAGGATCGGGGACCTACGAGCAGTACTTC
CDR3 protein: CASSQVGSGTYEQYF

clone size: .
D gene: .
J gene: TRBJ2-7
V gene: TRBV7-2
CDR3 DNA: TGTGCCAGCAGCCTGTCGGGGGCGGTGTCCTACGAGCAGTACTTC
CDR3 protein: CASSLSGAVSYEQYF